The 29 T cell receptor beta chains below come from one sample, sequenced in a study of shared clonotypes between healthy human individuals (TCRdb year 2020). The library was built by means of the immunoSEQ multiplex PCR assay. Sourced from immuneACCESS, this table was stored by TCRdb with only in-frame sequences that have V and J called. A share of the clones is absent; for the studies checked, an unresolved V gene accounts for under half, and the remainder has no known explanation. This sample gives roughly 500,000 clones in total; roughly 95% of them show up just once. About 0.067% of the sample is held by the ten biggest clonotypes. Sequenced input: naive CD4+ T cells sorted from blood. This sample's cell subset or site label indicates: CD45RA+ positively selected. These receptor sequences come from a woman aged 25 to 45 in good health.

This clone was detected only once. V gene TRBV28 combines with J gene TRBJ1-2; D possibly corresponds to TRBD1 (6 bases). The germline V and J ends were trimmed by 3 bases and 7 bases, with 27 bases remaining between them. The CDR3 runs 18 residues. Germline V CDR1 and CDR2: MDHEN, SYDVKM. CDR3 coding DNA: TGTGCCAGCAGTTTTTCGGGGGCCAACCCTATCAGTTCTCGTGGCTACACCTTC. Amino acids: CASSFSGANPISSRGYTF.

The V and J genes are TRBV6-5 and TRBJ2-5; 7 bases match TRBD2. Germline V CDR1 and CDR2: MNHEY, SVGAGI. The CDR3 extends over 12 amino acids. J gave up 5 bases and V 5 bases, and 2 bases lay outside the gene matches. CDR3 bases: TGTGCCAGCAGTGGGAGGGGCGAGACCCAGTACTTC. Translation: CASSGRGETQYF.

This chain joins TRBV2 and TRBJ2-7; no clear D. Germline CDR1 is SNHLY and CDR2 is FYNNEI. This CDR3 region has 12 residues. Trimming stripped 5 bases from V and 4 bases from J, with 9 bases between. The CDR3 loop reads CASSSELYEQYF. CDR3 DNA sequence: TGTGCCAGCAGTAGCGAGCTTTACGAGCAGTACTTC.

The V gene is TRBV4-1, the J gene TRBJ2-1; 9 bases line up with TRBD2. V dropped 4 bases and J dropped 4; count of bases not matched to a gene: 8. The CDR3 length is 16 residues. Germline V lookup: CDR1 MGHRA, CDR2 YSYEKL. The CDR3 DNA reads as TGCGCCAGCAGCCTTAGTAGACTAGCGGATTACAATGAGCAGTTCTTC. Its translation is CASSLSRLADYNEQFF.

J is TRBJ1-1 and V is TRBV5-1; no clear D. V was shortened by 0 bases and J by 1 base, with 7 bases between the two germline ends. The CDR3 spans 14 residues. Per germline, CDR1 SGHRS and CDR2 YFSETQ. The chain's CDR3 is CASSLEHQNTEAFF. The CDR3 bases are TGCGCCAGCAGCTTGGAACACCAGAACACTGAAGCTTTCTTT.

This chain links TRBV5-1 with TRBJ1-2; 9 positions agree with TRBD1. The germline V gene has CDR1 SGHRS and CDR2 YFSETQ. Trimming cost V 9 bases and J 8 bases; bases outside gene matches: 11. This CDR3 contains 13 residues. The CDR3 DNA reads TGCGCCACCGGGACAGGGTGGGTACGGGGCTACACCTTC. Amino acids: CATGTGWVRGYTF.

CDR3 bases: TGTGCCAGCAGCTCGTGGGGGACTAGCGACTCCTACGAGCAGTACTTC. The encoded protein is CASSSWGTSDSYEQYF. The chain uses TRBV7-9 and TRBJ2-7; 10 nucleotides agree with TRBD2. The CDR3 is made up of 16 amino acids. CDR1 is SEHNR, CDR2 FQNEAQ, per germline (reference sequence). After removal of 4 bases from V and 0 bases from J, the junction contained 6 bases not matched to a gene.

The CDR3 region is CASGSGTQDTGELFF. The CDR3 DNA is TGTGCCAGTGGGTCGGGGACACAAGACACCGGGGAGCTGTTTTTT. This chain links TRBV4-2 with TRBJ2-2; D may be TRBD1 (6 bases). The V gene's germline CDR1 is LGHNA and CDR2 YNFKEQ. V gave up 9 bases and J gave up 3 bases, with 17 bases separating them. This CDR3 has 15 residues.

The chain is built from TRBV28 and TRBJ1-1; the D gene is possibly TRBD1 (5 bases). CDR1 and CDR2 from the germline V gene are MDHEN and SYDVKM. Between the trimmed V and J ends, which lost 7 bases and 8 bases, there was a span of 17 bases. This CDR3 region has 13 residues. The CDR3, as DNA: TGTGCCAGCACCCCTGGGGCGAACGGGGAAGCTTTCTTT. Residues: CASTPGANGEAFF. Full variable domain (remainder filled in from reference TRBV28 and TRBJ1-1): DVKVTQSSRYLVKRTGEKVFLECVQDMDHENMFWYRQDPGLGLRLIYFSYDVKMKEKGDIPEGYSVSREKKERFSLILESASTNQTSMYLCASTPGANGEAFFGQGTRLTVV.

The rearrangement links TRBV18 to TRBJ2-7; D might be TRBD1 or TRBD2, each matching 5 bases. The CDR3 is 14 amino acids. The germline gives CDR1 KGHSH, CDR2 LQKENI. Trimming removed 1 base at V and 6 bases at J, with 13 bases between. In DNA, the CDR3 is TGTGCCAGCTCACCACTCGGGGCGAAGGCCGAGCAGTACTTC. This gives the protein CASSPLGAKAEQYF.

This chain uses TRBV5-1 with TRBJ1-2, with 8 nucleotides matching TRBD1. The CDR3 runs to 17 residues. Germline V lookup: CDR1 SGHRS, CDR2 YFSETQ. The V and J ends lost 1 base and 4 bases, in that order; junction bases with no gene match: 12. The CDR3 coding sequence is TGCGCCAGCAGCTTGCTCGGTTTGTCAGGGGGCGTCTATGGCTACACCTTC. Its protein is CASSLLGLSGGVYGYTF.

J is TRBJ2-7 and V is TRBV6-6; no firm D call. V dropped 2 bases and J dropped 6 bases, with 17 bases sitting between them. The germline gives CDR1 MNHNY, CDR2 SVGAGI (reference sequence). CDR3 length: 15 residues. This chain's CDR3 is CASSYQDPLYSEQYF. CDR3 sequence (DNA): TGTGCCAGCAGTTACCAGGACCCTCTGTACAGCGAGCAGTACTTC.

The CDR3 sequence: CASTPSGSFYNEQFF. The DNA of the CDR3 is TGTGCCAGCACCCCTAGCGGGAGCTTCTACAATGAGCAGTTCTTC. The chain employs TRBV6-5 and TRBJ2-1, with 10 positions matching TRBD2. J was trimmed by 3 bases and V by 7 bases; bases with no gene match: 6. CDR1 is MNHEY and CDR2 is SVGAGI in the germline V gene. This CDR3 contains 15 residues.

This clone appeared once. This rearrangement joins TRBV28 to TRBJ2-2; D might be TRBD2 (6 bases). V lost 10 bases to trimming and J lost 5 bases, with 17 bases between them. Germline CDR1 and CDR2: MDHEN and SYDVKM. This CDR3 has 14 residues. The CDR3 loop is CATGRTMGTGELFF. The DNA for the CDR3 is TGTGCCACGGGGAGGACGATGGGGACCGGGGAGCTGTTTTTT.

The rearrangement joins TRBV27 to TRBJ2-1; possibly TRBD2 for D (6 bases). The CDR3 loop spans 16 amino acids. Germline V lookup: CDR1 MNHEY, CDR2 SMNVEV (reference sequence). V dropped 6 bases and J dropped 2 bases, with 17 bases sitting between them. The CDR3 protein is CASRRDSQGTYNEQFF. The CDR3 region has the DNA TGTGCCAGCAGGCGGGACTCCCAAGGGACCTACAATGAGCAGTTCTTC.

The chain joins TRBV10-3 to TRBJ2-1, with TRBD2 identical over 8 bases. The CDR3 sequence is 14 residues long. Germline V gives CDR1 ENHRY, CDR2 SYGVKD. With V trimmed by 4 bases and J by 7 bases, 6 bases remained unmatched. The CDR3 sequence is CAISVQAGVNEQFF. The CDR3 coding sequence is TGTGCCATCAGTGTCCAAGCGGGAGTTAATGAGCAGTTCTTC.

This rearrangement joins TRBV29-1 to TRBJ2-5; 8 bases map to TRBD1. Looked up from germline, CDR1 is SQVTM and CDR2 is ANQGSEA. The CDR3 spans 13 residues. The V and J ends lost 7 bases and 4 bases, in that order; junction bases with no gene match: 8. The CDR3 region has the DNA TGCAGCGCCCCAATCGGACAGGGAGAGACCCAGTACTTC. This sequence encodes CSAPIGQGETQYF.

This chain joins TRBV11-2 and TRBJ2-5, with 7 nucleotides matching TRBD2. The CDR3 runs to 16 residues. V lost 3 bases, J lost 2 bases, and 9 bases stayed unmatched. CDR1 is SGHAT and CDR2 is FQNNGV in the germline V gene. This CDR3 is CASSLPFREGQETQYF. The CDR3 DNA follows: TGTGCCAGCAGCTTGCCCTTCAGGGAGGGTCAAGAGACCCAGTACTTC.

The gene calls are TRBV5-1 and TRBJ1-1; possibly TRBD1 for D (6 bases). The germline gives CDR1 SGHRS, CDR2 YFSETQ. The CDR3 has 16 residues. V was pared by 0 bases and J by 0 bases, with 12 bases between. The CDR3 DNA follows: TGCGCCAGCAGCTTGGCGAAGGGGGGATTGAACACTGAAGCTTTCTTT. Translating it yields CASSLAKGGLNTEAFF.

V gene TRBV7-6 combines with J gene TRBJ2-7; D ambiguous. This CDR3 contains 16 residues. Germline loops: CDR1 SGHVS, CDR2 FNYEAQ. Deletions cut 1 base from V and 7 bases from J, with 20 bases between. CDR3 amino acids: CASSLEASQLPTEQYF. Here the CDR3 DNA reads TGTGCCAGCAGCTTAGAGGCTAGTCAACTCCCAACGGAGCAGTACTTC.

The V gene is TRBV28, the J gene TRBJ2-3; 9 bases align to TRBD2. The CDR3 spans 18 residues. Germline V lookup: CDR1 MDHEN, CDR2 SYDVKM. Unmatched junction bases numbered 14, after V lost 5 bases and J lost 2 bases. CDR3: CASSPVSSGSRSTDTQYF. The DNA for the CDR3 is TGTGCCAGCAGTCCCGTGAGTAGCGGGAGTCGGTCCACAGATACGCAGTATTTT.

The rearrangement links TRBV28 to TRBJ1-4; 7 nucleotides agree with TRBD1. This CDR3 region has 14 residues. V was clipped by 7 bases and J by 8 bases; unmatched bases: 10. Germline lookup yields CDR1 MDHEN and CDR2 SYDVKM. The DNA for the CDR3 is TGTGCCAGCAAACTCGACAGGGCACGAGAAAAACTGTTTTTT. Translating gives CASKLDRAREKLFF.

The rearrangement joins TRBV28 to TRBJ2-7; 7 bases are shared with TRBD2. From germline, CDR1 is MDHEN and CDR2 SYDVKM. The CDR3 is 16 amino acids. J lost 1 base, V lost 8 bases, and 14 bases had no gene match. Here the CDR3 reads CASRAGGGFGSYEQYF. In DNA, the CDR3 is TGTGCCAGCCGGGCTGGGGGGGGTTTCGGGTCCTACGAGCAGTACTTC.

This chain links TRBV28 with TRBJ1-4, with a weak D call TRBD1 (5 bases). The germline V and J ends were trimmed by 7 bases and 8 bases, with 17 bases remaining between them. Germline loops: CDR1 MDHEN, CDR2 SYDVKM. The CDR3 is 14 amino acids. The CDR3 loop reads CASNGGLSGEKLFF. In DNA form, the CDR3 reads TGTGCCAGCAATGGGGGACTCTCTGGGGAAAAACTGTTTTTT.

The chain carries TRBV27 and TRBJ2-5, with D unclear. Trimming left V 2 bases short and J 5 bases short, with 15 bases between. There are 15 residues in the CDR3. Germline CDR1 and CDR2: MNHEY and SMNVEV (reference sequence). The CDR3 region has the DNA TGTGCCAGCAGTTTAACTCCGGTGCTCTGGGAGACCCAGTACTTC. As protein: CASSLTPVLWETQYF.

V is TRBV5-6 and J is TRBJ1-1; 7 nucleotides match TRBD1. With 4 bases clipped from V and 1 base from J, the junction kept 10 bases outside the gene matches. The CDR3 loop spans 16 amino acids. Germline V gives CDR1 SGHDT, CDR2 YYEEEE. The CDR3 sequence is CASSPDQTGKNTEAFF. In DNA form, the CDR3 reads TGTGCCAGCAGCCCGGATCAGACAGGGAAGAACACTGAAGCTTTCTTT. Full variable domain (rest looked up from reference TRBV5-6 and TRBJ1-1): DAGVTQSPTHLIKTRGQQVTLRCSPKSGHDTVSWYQQALGQGPQFIFQYYEEEERQRGNFPDRFSGHQFPNYSSELNVNALLLGDSALYLCASSPDQTGKNTEAFFGQGTRLTVV.

J is TRBJ1-4 and V is TRBV2; 7 bases match TRBD1. The CDR3 runs to 15 residues. CDR1 SNHLY and CDR2 FYNNEI come from the germline V gene. V lost 5 bases and J lost 0; bases outside the gene matches: 3. The CDR3 protein is CASSRGTATNEKLFF. DNA of the CDR3: TGTGCCAGCAGTCGCGGGACAGCAACTAATGAAAAACTGTTTTTT.

V gene TRBV28 combines with J gene TRBJ1-1; D is uncertain. The germline V and J ends were trimmed by 4 bases and 3 bases, with 6 bases remaining between them. In germline, CDR1 is MDHEN, CDR2 SYDVKM. The CDR3 runs to 12 residues. The CDR3 DNA reads TGTGCCAGCAGTTCCCGGGACACTGAAGCTTTCTTT. It translates to CASSSRDTEAFF.

The V and J genes are TRBV2 and TRBJ1-1; tentatively, D is TRBD1 (5 bases). There are 17 residues in the CDR3. Trimming took 6 bases from V and 4 from J, leaving 24 bases between them. Germline V gene sequence: CDR1 SNHLY, CDR2 FYNNEI. This chain's CDR3 is CASRGGLSRDRGTEAFF. For the CDR3, the DNA is TGTGCCAGCAGGGGTGGGCTATCCAGGGATCGGGGCACTGAAGCTTTCTTT. The complete variable domain, with remaining parts taken from reference TRBV2 and TRBJ1-1, reads EPEVTQTPSHQVTQMGQEVILRCVPISNHLYFYWYRQILGQKVEFLVSFYNNEISEKSEIFDDQFSVERPDGSNFTLKIRSTKLEDSAMYFCASRGGLSRDRGTEAFFGQGTRLTVV.